The clone carrying this TCR beta chain was found many times. This entry comes from a study of low-dose radiotherapy and immunotherapy resistance in tumors. Sample time point: after trial treatment. Treatment described: LDRT plus nivolumab, ipilimumab, low-dose cyclophosphamide and aspirin (RACIN trial). The V gene's germline CDR1 is DFQATT and CDR2 SNEGSKA (reference sequence). The CDR3 runs to 13 residues. V lost 6 bases and J 7 bases, leaving 16 bases between the germline ends. Alpha and beta chains were covered, as first-strand cDNA relied on TRAV- and TRBV-specific primers. Using a constant-region primer together with a V-primer adapter, TCRs were subjected to about 18 PCR cycles of amplification. TCRdb re-derived calls from the reads in MiXCR, one entry per CDR3 protein. The table records about 91,000 distinct CDR3 sequences, 20% to 25% of them present only once.

The sequence was obtained from a female donor with ovarian cancer. The chain combines TRBV20-1 with TRBJ2-4; D tentatively fits TRBD1 or TRBD2 (5 bases each). The sample here was PBMCs, taken after low-dose radiotherapy plus immunotherapy. The CDR3 sequence: CSANPDEGNIQYF. CDR3 coding DNA: TGCAGTGCCAACCCTGACGAGGGGAACATTCAGTACTTC.